The T cell receptor beta chain under discussion was sequenced for a study of blood T cell repertoires in COVID-19. Study background: Acute and convalescent COVID-19 specimens originated in the United States, Italy and Spain.

It was during active infection that Seattle patients were enrolled and then longitudinally followed. The CDR3 loop spans 13 amino acids. CDR1 and CDR2 from the germline V gene are SQVTM and ANQGSEA. Deletions cut 3 bases from V and 4 bases from J, with 12 bases between. Original methodology: For nucleated cells, counts were estimated from reference gene primer amplification. Libraries were prepared by immunoSEQ multiplex PCR; TCRdb keeps only in-frame clonotypes and omits some of them. V and J calls plus clone size are reproduced from that table; the DNA served to infer D and trimming. This table has a few hundred thousand clones, 88% appearing once.

This rearrangement joins TRBV29-1 to TRBJ1-1; possible D gene TRBD1, 5 bases. Specimen: peripheral blood. This receptor was obtained from a woman aged 25 to 39 with COVID-19, enrolled during active disease. CDR3: CSVEKGLGTEAFF. The CDR3 bases are TGCAGCGTTGAGAAGGGGCTCGGCACTGAAGCTTTCTTT.